The clone carrying this T cell receptor (beta chain) was counted only a few times. Its antigen is undetermined. This entry comes from a study of blood T cells in healthy people across ages. Study-level findings and limits: Because donor CMV status was unknown, expanded clonotype changes were possibly confounded.

CDR3 length: 15 residues. V lost 6 bases and J lost 13; bases outside the gene matches: 11. A sample-barcoded 5' primer and a J-beta primer mix were used in a second PCR of about 6 to 11 cycles. Through a template-switch adaptor with 12 random nucleotides, each cDNA molecule received a tag. A single record per CDR3 protein comes from TCRdb applying MiXCR to the 5' RACE reads. The sample has roughly 1.7 million distinct CDR3 sequences; 30% to 35% are singletons. The rearrangement links TRBV12-3 or TRBV12-4 to TRBJ2-4; 14 bases agree with TRBD2. Sequenced input: blood. This receptor was identified in a woman aged 25 to 39 in good health. CDR3 residues: CASSRHSGLAGEQYF. The CDR3 nucleotides read TGTGCCAGCAGCCGTCACTCGGGACTAGCGGGGGAGCAGTACTTC.